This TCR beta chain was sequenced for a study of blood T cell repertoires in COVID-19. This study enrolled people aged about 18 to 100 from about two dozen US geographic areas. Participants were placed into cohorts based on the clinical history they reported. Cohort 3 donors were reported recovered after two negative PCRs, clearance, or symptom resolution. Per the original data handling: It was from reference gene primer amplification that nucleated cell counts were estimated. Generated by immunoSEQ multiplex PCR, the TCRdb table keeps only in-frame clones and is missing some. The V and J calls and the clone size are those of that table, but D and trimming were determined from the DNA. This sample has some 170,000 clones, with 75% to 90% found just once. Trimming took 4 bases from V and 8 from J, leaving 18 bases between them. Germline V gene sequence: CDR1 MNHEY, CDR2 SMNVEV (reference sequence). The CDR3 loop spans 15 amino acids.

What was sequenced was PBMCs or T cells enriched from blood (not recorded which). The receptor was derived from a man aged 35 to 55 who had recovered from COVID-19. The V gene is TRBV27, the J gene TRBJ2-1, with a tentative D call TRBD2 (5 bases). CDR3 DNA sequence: TGTGCCAGCAGTTGGGCAACTAGAAGTCTGGATGAGCAGTTCTTC. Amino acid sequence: CASSWATRSLDEQFF.